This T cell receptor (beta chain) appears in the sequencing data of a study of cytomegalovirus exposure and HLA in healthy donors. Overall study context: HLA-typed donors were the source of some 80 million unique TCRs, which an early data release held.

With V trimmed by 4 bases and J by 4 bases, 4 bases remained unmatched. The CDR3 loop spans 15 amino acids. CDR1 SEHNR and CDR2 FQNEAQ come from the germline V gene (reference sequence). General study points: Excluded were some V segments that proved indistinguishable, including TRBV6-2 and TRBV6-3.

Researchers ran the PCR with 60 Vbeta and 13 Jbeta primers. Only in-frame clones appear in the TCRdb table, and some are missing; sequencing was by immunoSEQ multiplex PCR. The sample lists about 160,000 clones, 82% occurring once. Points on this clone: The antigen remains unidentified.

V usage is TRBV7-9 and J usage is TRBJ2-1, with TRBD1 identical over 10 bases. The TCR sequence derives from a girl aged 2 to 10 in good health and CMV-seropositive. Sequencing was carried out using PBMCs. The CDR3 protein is CASSSPGQGYNEQFF. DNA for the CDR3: TGTGCCAGCAGCTCACCGGGACAGGGGTACAATGAGCAGTTCTTC.